These 25 T cell receptor beta chains came from one sample sequenced in a study of tumor-infiltrating lymphocytes in primary liver carcinoma. For each extraction, RNA and DNA were obtained together from 20-30 mg of unsorted bulk tissue. Total RNA (about 500 ng) served as template for TCR beta cDNA synthesis primed by a constant-region primer. Employing slightly modified ARM-PCR, three nested multiplex PCR rounds were run, and these gave rise to the TCR beta libraries. It was with TRBV1-TRBV30 forward primers and a C-beta reverse primer that the first two PCR rounds were run, at around 9 cycles each. TCRdb itself ran the multiplex PCR reads through MiXCR, one entry per CDR3 protein. The sample records approximately 120,000 distinct CDR3 sequences, 50% to 80% being singletons. Source material: liver tumor tissue from sampling region 3. As to subset: tumor region T3, left-lateral pole. These receptors were obtained from a woman aged 55-69 years with primary liver carcinoma and hepatitis B virus infection.

Ten or more counts support this clonotype. The rearrangement links TRBV12-3 or TRBV12-4 to TRBJ1-1; D unresolved. V was pared by 5 bases and J by 10 bases, with 14 bases between. CDR3 length: 12 residues. DNA for the CDR3: TGTGCCAGCAGTCGCGGACCGACGTCAGCTTTCTTT. Residues: CASSRGPTSAFF.

The table lists this clonotype with a count of one. One end of the junction varies from germline; a read error may be responsible. The genes are TRBV6-2 or TRBV6-3 and TRBJ2-3; D unclear. Germline V gene data show CDR1 as MNHEY and CDR2 as SVGEGT. CDR3 size: 14 residues. The CDR3 sequence: CANSSRLSTDTQYF. In DNA form, the CDR3 reads TGTGCCAACAGTTCTAGACTCAGCACAGATACGCAGTATTTT.

The chain links TRBV28 to TRBJ1-2; D uncertain. This CDR3 region has 13 residues. The germline V gene encodes CDR1 MDHEN and CDR2 SYDVKM. V dropped 3 bases and J dropped 8 bases, with 13 bases sitting between them. The CDR3 bases are TGTGCCAGCAGTTTTTTTGGAGAGGAGGGCTACACCTTC. Translation: CASSFFGEEGYTF.

This clonotype was detected ten times or more. The V call is TRBV7-8, the J call TRBJ2-3, with 8 bases fitting TRBD2. The length of the CDR3 is 15 residues. V shed 4 bases and J 4 bases; nucleotides not matched to a gene: 7. Germline lookup yields CDR1 SGHVS and CDR2 FQNEAQ. CDR3 sequence: CASSSKRELSDTQYF. The CDR3 coding sequence is TGTGCCAGCAGCTCTAAGCGGGAGTTGTCAGATACGCAGTATTTT.

The sample holds a few counts of this clonotype. Since the CDR3 does not end with the conserved phenylalanine or tryptophan, this likely comes from a read error. The chain joins TRBV6-5 to TRBJ2-5; the D gene could be TRBD1 or TRBD2 (5 bases each). Germline V CDR1 and CDR2: MNHEY, SVGAGI. The CDR3 is 14 residues long. The ends were cut back, 2 bases at V and 4 bases at J, with 11 bases in the middle. CDR3 amino acids: CASSYRGHTETQYY. CDR3 DNA sequence: TGTGCCAGCAGTTACCGGGGCCATACAGAGACCCAGTACTAC.

Comments on this clonotype: One junction end disagrees with the germline gene, perhaps due to a read error. The V and J genes are TRBV6-6 and TRBJ1-2; TRBD1 matches 7 bases. CDR3 size: 16 residues. The V gene's germline CDR1 is MNHNY and CDR2 SVGAGI (reference sequence). CDR3 amino acids: CANSTRQGATLYGYTF. The CDR3 bases are TGTGCCAACAGTACGCGACAGGGAGCCACCCTCTATGGTTACACCTTC.

As regards this clonotype: The junction does not match germline at one end; this may be a read error. V and J are TRBV29-1 and TRBJ2-1, with TRBD2 matching over 7 bases. Looked up from germline, CDR1 is SQVTM and CDR2 is ANQGSEA. The CDR3 is 14 residues long. Here the CDR3 reads CSVEPRAGRNEQLF. As DNA, the CDR3 is TGCAGCGTTGAACCCCGCGCCGGGAGGAACGAGCAGCTCTTC.

A note on this clonotype: This may be a read error: a much more frequent sequence differs by one nucleotide. This chain links TRBV5-1 with TRBJ2-1, with 10 positions matching TRBD2. CDR1 and CDR2 (germline): SGHRS, YFSETQ. V gave up 2 bases and J gave up 11 bases; unmatched junction bases: 13. The CDR3 is 16 amino acids. In DNA, the CDR3 is TGCGCCAGCAGCTTTCAAGCGGGAGGGCCTAAGGATAAGCAGTTCTTC. This gives the protein CASSFQAGGPKDKQFF.

The J gene is TRBJ2-6, the V gene TRBV28, with D possibly matching TRBD1 (5 bases). Germline loops: CDR1 MDHEN, CDR2 SYDVKM. There are 16 residues in the CDR3. V was cut by 3 bases and J by 4 bases, with 13 bases left in between. This chain's CDR3 is CASSFIGARGANVLTF. The CDR3 DNA reads TGTGCCAGCAGTTTTATAGGGGCGCGGGGGGCCAACGTCCTGACTTTC.

This clonotype was found many times. The rearrangement uses TRBV6-6 and TRBJ2-7; unclear D gene. With 0 bases removed from V and 2 bases from J, the gap between germline ends came to 8 bases. Germline values: CDR1 MNHNY, CDR2 SVGAGI (reference sequence). This CDR3 has 14 residues. CDR3 sequence reads: CASSYSQGTYEQYF. CDR3 in DNA: TGTGCCAGCAGTTACTCGCAAGGGACCTACGAGCAGTACTTC.

Points on this clonotype: At one of its ends the junction is not consistent with the germline gene, which may arise from a read error. The chain carries TRBV28 and TRBJ2-1; 9 positions agree with TRBD2. The CDR3 totals 16 residues. The V gene's germline CDR1 is MDHEN and CDR2 SYDVKM. The CDR3 reads CVSSTPGLASYNEQFF. The CDR3 coding sequence is TGTGTCAGCAGTACTCCGGGACTAGCTTCCTACAATGAGCAGTTCTTC.

Here the CDR3 DNA reads TGTGCCAGCAGTTTATCAGGGTACAGGGGGGTGTTTAGAACAGATACGCAGTATTTT. It yields the protein CASSLSGYRGVFRTDTQYF. The rearrangement uses TRBV28 and TRBJ2-3; 8 positions match TRBD1. CDR3 size: 19 residues. Germline CDR1 MDHEN, CDR2 SYDVKM. V lost 1 base and J lost 3; bases outside the gene matches: 15.

The genes are TRBV5-4 and TRBJ2-5, with 9 bases that match TRBD1. The CDR3 has 15 amino acids. V was clipped by 6 bases and J by 4 bases; unmatched bases: 10. Per germline, CDR1 SGHNT and CDR2 YYREEE (reference sequence). Here the CDR3 DNA reads TGTGCCAGCATTACCGGGACAGGGAGAGTAGAGACCCAGTACTTC. It encodes CASITGTGRVETQYF.

This clonotype came up a few times. A much bigger clone sits one base away, suggesting this may be a read error. The chain carries TRBV5-5 and TRBJ1-2, with D perhaps TRBD1 (5 bases). The CDR3 loop spans 13 amino acids. Germline loops: CDR1 SGHKS, CDR2 YYEKEE (reference sequence). V was trimmed by 4 bases and J by 4 bases, leaving 11 bases between them. CDR3 loop: CASSIRGGYGYTF. Written as DNA, the CDR3 is TGTGCCAGCAGCATACGGGGGGGCTATGGCTACACCTTC.

There are many counts of this clonotype. The V and J genes are TRBV4-1 and TRBJ2-1, with D maybe TRBD2 (5 bases). The germline V and J ends were trimmed by 4 bases and 0 bases, with 10 bases remaining between them. This CDR3 contains 15 residues. Germline V gene lookup returns CDR1 MGHRA and CDR2 YSYEKL. CDR3 nucleotide sequence: TGCGCCAGCAGCCGTAGCGTCAGCTCCTACAATGAGCAGTTCTTC. This gives the protein CASSRSVSSYNEQFF.

The CDR3 nucleotides read TGTGCCAGCAGCCAGGGGAGCGGGGGAACAACAGATGGACAGTATTTT. Protein product: CASSQGSGGTTDGQYF. This chain links TRBV11-2 with TRBJ2-3; 8 nucleotides line up with TRBD2. The V gene's germline CDR1 is SGHAT and CDR2 FQNNGV. The V segment lost 5 bases and the J segment 12 bases; nucleotides outside the gene matches: 19. The CDR3 runs to 16 residues.

Notes on this clonotype: At one of its ends the junction is not consistent with the germline gene, which may arise from a read error. The chain is built from TRBV30 and TRBJ2-1; D remains ambiguous. The CDR3 runs to 16 residues. Germline CDR1 is GTSNPN and CDR2 is SVGIG (reference sequence). The CDR3 nucleotides are TGTGCCTGGAGTGTACATTGGACGTCCTCCTACAATGAGCAGTTATTC. Its translation is CAWSVHWTSSYNEQLF.

Notes on this clonotype: It may be a read error: a sequence one base away is much more abundant. The V call is TRBV4-1, the J call TRBJ2-2; TRBD1 might be the D (6 bases). CDR3 length: 14 residues. V lost 5 bases to trimming and J lost 7 bases, with 14 bases between them. CDR1 and CDR2 (germline): MGHRA, YSYEKL. CDR3 in amino acids: CASSTDRTRGELFF. CDR3 DNA: TGCGCCAGCAGCACAGACAGGACTCGCGGGGAGCTGTTTTTT.

This clonotype has at least ten counts. The rearrangement joins TRBV7-8 to TRBJ2-5; TRBD2 agrees at 14 bases. Germline assignment: CDR1 SGHVS and CDR2 FQNEAQ. CDR3 length: 17 amino acids. The V and J ends lost 5 bases and 3 bases, in that order; junction bases with no gene match: 8. Here the CDR3 DNA reads TGTGCCAGCAGCGAGACTAGCGGGAGGGCCTCGGAAGAGACCCAGTACTTC. Translating it yields CASSETSGRASEETQYF.

About this clonotype: Given the absence of the conserved phenylalanine or tryptophan at the CDR3 end, a read error is likely. The J gene is TRBJ2-5, the V gene TRBV11-2, with D perhaps being TRBD1 or TRBD2 (6 bases each). Trimming shortened V by 8 bases and J by 8 bases, and 21 bases separated the two germline ends. This CDR3 has 14 amino acids. CDR1 is SGHAT, CDR2 FQNNGV, per germline. DNA of the CDR3: TGTGCCAGCCAGAGGAGGGGGGCAGCGGAAACCCAGTACTAC. Protein: CASQRRGAAETQYY.

Worth noting for this clonotype: This may be a read error, as it is one base from a much larger clone. Here the CDR3 DNA reads TGTGCCGGCAGCAGAGGACAGGGGGGCCCCGGGGAGCTGTTTTTT. Translating it yields CAGSRGQGGPGELFF. This chain connects TRBV5-5 to TRBJ2-2; 10 positions agree with TRBD1. This CDR3 has 15 amino acids. CDR1 SGHKS and CDR2 YYEKEE come from the germline V gene (reference sequence).

This clonotype was picked up a small number of times. This sequence may be a read error, since a much larger clone differs from it by one base. This chain links TRBV12-3 or TRBV12-4 with TRBJ2-5; D remains ambiguous. The CDR3 is 13 amino acids. The CDR3, as DNA: TGTGCCAGCAGTTTTGGGCAGAAGGAGACCCGGTACTTC. It is translated as CASSFGQKETRYF.

As concerns this clonotype: The CDR3 end shows no conserved phenylalanine or tryptophan, and so a read error is likely. V and J are TRBV11-2 and TRBJ2-1; 10 nucleotides match TRBD2. The CDR3 length is 17 residues. Germline-derived CDR1 and CDR2 are SGHAT and FQNNGV. CDR3 in amino acids: CASSLGLVAGGPNEQFY. The CDR3 nucleotides read TGTGCCAGCAGTTTAGGTCTGGTAGCGGGAGGACCGAATGAGCAGTTCTAC.

With regard to this clonotype: At one boundary the junction diverges from the germline segment, which might be a read error. This sequence joins TRBV29-1 and TRBJ1-2; 8 bases map to TRBD1. Per germline, CDR1 SQVTM and CDR2 ANQGSEA. This CDR3 has 16 amino acids. This CDR3 reads CSVEYAGQGSGYDYTF. The CDR3 nucleotides read TGCAGCGTTGAATATGCCGGACAGGGCAGTGGTTATGACTACACCTTC.

This clonotype appeared a few times. One end of the junction varies from germline; a read error may be responsible. This chain connects TRBV10-1 to TRBJ2-3; 7 bases match TRBD2. CDR1 WNHNN and CDR2 SYGVQD come from the germline V gene (reference sequence). The CDR3 spans 17 residues. CDR3 sequence reads: CTSSEESAGALTNTQYF. CDR3 bases: TGCACCAGCAGTGAAGAGAGTGCGGGAGCCCTCACGAATACGCAGTATTTT.